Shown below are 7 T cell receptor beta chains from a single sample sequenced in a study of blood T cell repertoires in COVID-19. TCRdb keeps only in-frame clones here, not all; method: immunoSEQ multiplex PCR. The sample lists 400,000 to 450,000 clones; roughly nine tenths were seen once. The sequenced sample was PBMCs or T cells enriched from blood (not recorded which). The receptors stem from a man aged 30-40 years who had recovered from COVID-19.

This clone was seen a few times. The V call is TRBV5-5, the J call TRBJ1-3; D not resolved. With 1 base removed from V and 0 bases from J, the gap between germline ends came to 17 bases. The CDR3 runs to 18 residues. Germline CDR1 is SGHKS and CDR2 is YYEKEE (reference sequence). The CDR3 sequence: CASSLQAPGPSSGNTIYF. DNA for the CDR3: TGTGCCAGCAGCTTGCAAGCCCCAGGCCCGAGCTCTGGAAACACCATATATTTT.

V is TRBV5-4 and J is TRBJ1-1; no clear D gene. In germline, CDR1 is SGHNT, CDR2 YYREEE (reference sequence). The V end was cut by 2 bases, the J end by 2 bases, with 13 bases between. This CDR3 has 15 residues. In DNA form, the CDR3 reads TGTGCCAGCAGCTTTATTCGGGGAGCTAACACTGAAGCTTTCTTT. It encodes CASSFIRGANTEAFF.

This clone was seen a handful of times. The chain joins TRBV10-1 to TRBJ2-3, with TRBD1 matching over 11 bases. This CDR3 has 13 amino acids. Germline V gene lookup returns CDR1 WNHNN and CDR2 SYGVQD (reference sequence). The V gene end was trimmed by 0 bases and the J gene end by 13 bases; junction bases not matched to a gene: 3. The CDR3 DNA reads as TGCGCCAGCAGTGAGTCGTGGACAGGGGGCAAGTATTTT. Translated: CASSESWTGGKYF.

This chain's CDR3 is CASSHSGSGGELFF. The CDR3 DNA sequence: TGTGCCAGTAGCCACAGCGGGAGTGGCGGGGAGCTGTTTTTT. This chain joins TRBV19 and TRBJ2-2; TRBD2 agrees at 8 bases. The V and J ends lost 6 bases and 7 bases, in that order; junction bases with no gene match: 7. From germline, CDR1 is LNHDA and CDR2 SQIVND (reference sequence). The CDR3 sequence is 14 residues long.

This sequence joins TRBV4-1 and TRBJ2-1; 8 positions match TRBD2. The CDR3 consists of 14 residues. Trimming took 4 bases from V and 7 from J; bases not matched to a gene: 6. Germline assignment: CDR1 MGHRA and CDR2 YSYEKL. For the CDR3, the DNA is TGCGCCAGCAGCCCAGCGGGAGTGAGGAATGAGCAGTTCTTC. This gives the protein CASSPAGVRNEQFF.

Here the CDR3 reads CASSQDGTGSEKLFF. The CDR3 DNA is TGCGCCAGCAGCCAAGATGGGACAGGGTCTGAAAAACTGTTTTTT. This chain links TRBV4-1 with TRBJ1-4, with 9 bases matching TRBD1. V was clipped by 0 bases and J by 7 bases; unmatched bases: 3. CDR1 is MGHRA and CDR2 is YSYEKL in the germline V gene. This CDR3 contains 15 residues.

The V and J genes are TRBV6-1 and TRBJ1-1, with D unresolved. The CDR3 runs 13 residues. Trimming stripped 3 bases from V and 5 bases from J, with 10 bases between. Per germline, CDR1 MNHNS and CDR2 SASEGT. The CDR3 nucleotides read TGTGCCAGCAGTGAGATCGGGAGAACTGAAGCTTTCTTT. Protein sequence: CASSEIGRTEAFF.